Presented here are 2 T cell receptor beta chains from one specimen sequenced in a study of OX40 agonist ivuxolimab in advanced cancers. Method: immunoSEQ multiplex PCR; TCRdb's copy keeps in-frame clones and lacks some. The sample consists of 70,000 to 95,000 clones, 80% to 90% of them appearing once. The sequences come from CD4+ or CD8+ T cells sorted from blood, collected in a trial of the OX40 agonist ivuxolimab. The receptors come from an adult with an advanced solid tumor such as melanoma, head and neck, liver or kidney cancer.

This clone was counted a single time. V gene TRBV7-2 combines with J gene TRBJ2-2, with 10 positions matching TRBD1. J was trimmed by 0 bases and V by 5 bases; bases with no gene match: 3. From germline, CDR1 is SGHTA and CDR2 FQGNSA. The CDR3 has 16 amino acids. This CDR3 is CASSPTGGANTGELFF. In DNA form, the CDR3 reads TGTGCCAGCAGCCCGACAGGGGGCGCGAACACCGGGGAGCTGTTTTTT.

This clone has only a few counts. This rearrangement joins TRBV7-9 to TRBJ1-5; D might be TRBD1 (6 bases). Trimming left V 1 base short and J 11 bases short, with 15 bases between. The CDR3 consists of 14 residues. Germline lookup yields CDR1 SEHNR and CDR2 FQNEAQ (reference sequence). CDR3 loop: CASSLDGGAMAQHF. The CDR3 bases are TGTGCCAGCAGCTTAGACGGGGGGGCGATGGCCCAGCATTTT.